This paragraph reports one TCR beta chain. Which antigen it targets is not known. No much larger clonotype is one base removed from it; base qualities were not supplied. The data stem from a study of beta chain features in type 1 diabetes (dated by TCRdb to the late 2010s). Turning to the overall study: No differences in mean age, gender distribution, total cell number or subset yield were found between patients and healthy donors. Naive and central memory subsets were obtained from all 30 or so donors, but regulatory and stem cell-like memory subsets were isolated from only 8 patients and roughly eight healthy donors. A total of 90 million to 120 million sorted cells were examined across all samples, and a strong correlation was observed between cell number per subset and RNA yield. In the study, recently diagnosed type 1 diabetes patients and matched healthy donors were compared on the TCRB repertoires of their sorted circulating CD4+ T cell subsets. General study outcomes and caveats: Because cDNA was sequenced instead of genomic DNA, highly expressing activated cells could be over-represented, though the groups showed no difference in activation or CD3 levels. PCR may preferentially amplify shorter templates, but because patient and control samples were amplified and corrected together, any resulting skew would affect both groups equally. Naive, central memory and regulatory TCRB repertoires appeared more similar among patients than among healthy donors. HLA sub-analyses involved small numbers of individuals, so any influence of HLA type on TCRB rearrangement remained unresolved. In all four CD4+ subsets, TCRB CDR3 length was moderately but significantly shorter in type 1 diabetes patients. At VDJ recombination sites, type 1 diabetes patients had fewer insertions and more deleted nucleotides, which implies abnormalities in thymic rearrangement.

The CDR3 goes from the cysteine to the phenylalanine over 12 residues. Only CDR3 DNA is held: 36 bases, read in frame from base 1. In the germline V gene (reference sequence), CDR1 corresponds to MNHEY and CDR2 to SMNVEV. V lost 8 bases and J lost 2 bases; the stretch between them is 9 bases long. All of the isolated RNA was reverse transcribed with the High Capacity cDNA Reverse Transcription Kit, so expressed TCRB transcripts were sequenced. Deep immunoSEQ sequencing was performed on naive, central memory and regulatory T cell samples, with an average of approximately 3.9 million total reads per sample. Sorted cells were lysed in RLT buffer, and RNA was extracted using DNase-treated RNeasy Micro or Mini kits according to cell number. To prevent cross-contamination, each cell subset was processed individually, whereas patient and healthy donor samples were processed jointly. Using the immunoSEQ multiplex PCR, TCRB sequences were amplified from cDNA into 87-bp fragments spanning the CDR3 region. Amplicons were sequenced on the Illumina HiSeq platform. In the authors' own workflow: PCR bias was corrected computationally using synthetic template baselines, and reads within Hamming distance 2 were collapsed, with unmergeable singletons discarded. Reads were aligned to IMGT to assign V, D and J genes, CDR3 length, and insertions or deletions at six rearrangement sites. Within each subset, clonotype counts were normalized to sorted cell number, and only after that were true diversity and Gini coefficients computed with the tcR R package. The overlap coefficient, calculated on TCRB nucleotide sequences, was used to quantify repertoire sharing. As a proxy for the pre-selection repertoire, out-of-frame TCRB sequences from naive cells were analyzed. TCRdb obtained this table from immuneACCESS and retained in-frame rearrangements with V and J assigned. These tables miss some clones; where compared with another copy, unresolved V genes account for less than half of the shortfall, and the remainder is unexplained. D and trimming come from the DNA, and the V and J calls and clone size come from that table. For this sample there are a few hundred thousand clones; about a tenth appear just once. The ten largest clones add up to around 0.015% of the sample.

A single peripheral blood draw of about 116 mL on average was collected from each donor into heparinised tubes. A BD FACSAria II and a panel including CD45RO, CCR7, CD25, CD127, CD95 and CD27 were used to sort naive, central memory, regulatory and stem cell-like memory CD4+ T cells. Purity was above 98% for every sorted population. PBMCs were isolated immediately by Lymphoprep density gradient centrifugation and stained directly without culture. To minimize batch effects, samples were stained and sorted in pairs, one healthy donor with one patient per experiment. Sequenced: naive CD4+ T cells from blood. Per the publication, the cell subset or site label means: true naive CD4+ T cells. This sequence was found in a man aged 30 to 39 with type 1 diabetes. This receptor chain uses TRBV27 and TRBJ1-2; the D gene cannot be named for sure. CDR3 protein: CASSARNYGYTF. The DNA sequence is given as TGTGCCAGCTCGGCGCGGAACTATGGCTACACCTTC.